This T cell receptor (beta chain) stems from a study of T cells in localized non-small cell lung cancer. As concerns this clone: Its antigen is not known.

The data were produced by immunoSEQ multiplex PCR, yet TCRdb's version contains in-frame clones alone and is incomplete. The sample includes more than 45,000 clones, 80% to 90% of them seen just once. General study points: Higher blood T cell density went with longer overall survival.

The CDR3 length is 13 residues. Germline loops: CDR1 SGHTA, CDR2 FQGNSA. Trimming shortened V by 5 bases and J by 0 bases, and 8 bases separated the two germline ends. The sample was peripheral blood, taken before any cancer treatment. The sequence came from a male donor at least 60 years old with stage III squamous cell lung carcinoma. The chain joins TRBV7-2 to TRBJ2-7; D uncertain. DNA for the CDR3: TGTGCCAGCAGCCCAACCGGCTCCTACGAGCAGTACTTC. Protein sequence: CASSPTGSYEQYF. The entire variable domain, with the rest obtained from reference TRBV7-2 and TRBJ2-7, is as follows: GAGVSQSPSNKVTEKGKDVELRCDPISGHTALYWYRQSLGQGLEFLIYFQGNSAPDKSGLPSDRFSAERTGGSVSTLTIQRTQQEDSAVYLCASSPTGSYEQYFGPGTRLTVT.